The 5 T cell receptor beta chains in this list originate from one sample, sequenced in a study of blood T cell repertoires in COVID-19. Profiled with immunoSEQ multiplex PCR; TCRdb holds only in-frame clones, not every one. The data hold some 90,000 clones, with around 89% observed a single time. Sequences were obtained from peripheral blood. These receptors originate from a man in his fifties or sixties with acute or convalescent COVID-19.

In this sample, this clone turned up once. Germline is not matched at one junction end, which may reflect a read error. This rearrangement joins TRBV6-2 or TRBV6-3 to TRBJ1-2, with a weak D call TRBD1 (5 bases). Germline V gives CDR1 MNHEY, CDR2 SVGEGT. The CDR3 has 12 residues. CDR3: CASSWLSGSYTF. The CDR3, as DNA: TGTGCCAGCAGTTGGCTCTCAGGGTCCTACACTTTC.

This clone came up a few times. V and J are TRBV21-1 and TRBJ1-1; the DNA was not used to check the table's D call, TRBD1. TRBV21-1 represents a pseudogene. CDR3 size: 19 residues. CDR3 sequence reads: CASSKVSLNGQGANTEAFF. The CDR3 DNA follows: TGTGCCAGCAGCAAAGTCTCCCTTAATGGACAGGGGGCGAATACTGAAGCTTTCTTT.

This chain uses TRBV5-1 with TRBJ2-7; a possible D gene is TRBD2 (6 bases). Germline lookup yields CDR1 SGHRS and CDR2 YFSETQ. The V end was cut by 2 bases, the J end by 1 base, with 10 bases between. CDR3 length: 14 amino acids. The CDR3: CASSFSSASYEQYF. In nucleotides, the CDR3 is TGCGCCAGCAGCTTCTCTAGCGCTTCCTACGAGCAGTACTTC.

V and J are TRBV5-1 and TRBJ1-4; 12 bases match TRBD1. The CDR3 is 18 residues long. Germline V lookup: CDR1 SGHRS, CDR2 YFSETQ. Losses at the gene ends were 4 bases for V and 3 bases for J; bases not matched to a gene: 10. CDR3 DNA: TGCGCCAGCAGCGATCCGGGACAGGGGGCGCCTGCTAATGAAAAACTGTTTTTT. It is translated as CASSDPGQGAPANEKLFF.

Here the CDR3 DNA reads TGCGCCAGCAGCCAGGGACTAGCTACAGATACGCAGTATTTT. Translation: CASSQGLATDTQYF. The chain employs TRBV5-1 and TRBJ2-3, with 9 bases fitting TRBD2. V trimming: 4 bases; J trimming: 3 bases; junction bases outside the gene matches: 3. The CDR3 has 14 amino acids. The germline gives CDR1 SGHRS, CDR2 YFSETQ. Filled out from reference TRBV5-1 and TRBJ2-3, the complete variable domain reads KAGVTQTPRYLIKTRGQQVTLSCSPISGHRSVSWYQQTPGQGLQFLFEYFSETQRNKGNFPGRFSGRQFSNSRSEMNVSTLELGDSALYLCASSQGLATDTQYFGPGTRLTVL.